The clone carrying this T cell receptor (beta chain) was detected many times. Its cognate antigen is unknown. This sample stems from a study of T cells in Graves' hyperthyroidism and ophthalmopathy. Study conclusions and caveats: Stable hyperthyroidism was separated from ophthalmopathy by a model based on 13 V-J features.

Germline assignment: CDR1 SGHTA and CDR2 FQGNSA. Trimming took 3 bases from V and 2 from J, leaving 14 bases between them. This CDR3 region has 15 residues. Patients aged 18 to 65 had newly diagnosed hyperthyroidism that had lasted under 2 months. TCR beta CDR3 regions were amplified from RNA transcripts. The study used the HTBI primer set for a first-round RT-PCR of the TCR CDR3. TCRdb reprocessed the multiplex PCR reads via MiXCR and lists one record per CDR3 protein. This table holds just under 750,000 distinct CDR3 sequences, about a third found once. The sample comprised blood. J is TRBJ2-7 and V is TRBV7-2, with D perhaps TRBD1 (5 bases). The TCR comes from a woman aged 40 to 50 with Graves' hyperthyroidism. The CDR3 spells CASSFAVAGTYEQYF. Here the CDR3 DNA reads TGTGCCAGCAGCTTCGCGGTGGCAGGGACCTACGAGCAGTACTTC.